This passage covers 19 T cell receptor beta chains from one sample sequenced in a study of blood T cell repertoires in COVID-19. Produced via immunoSEQ multiplex PCR; TCRdb's table is partial and in-frame only. This sample carries some 230,000 clones, about four fifths of them seen once, and the ten largest clones take less than 2.5%. Input material: peripheral blood. These receptors came from a woman aged 55-70 years with acute or convalescent COVID-19.

This chain joins TRBV7-9 and TRBJ2-5, with a weak D call TRBD2 (6 bases). Germline values: CDR1 SEHNR, CDR2 FQNEAQ (reference sequence). This CDR3 region has 14 residues. The ends were cut back, 5 bases at V and 4 bases at J, with 14 bases in the middle. The CDR3 DNA is TGTGCCAGCAGCCGACCCCTGGAGGGAGAGACCCAGTACTTC. It is translated as CASSRPLEGETQYF.

J is TRBJ1-2 and V is TRBV6-5; 7 bases agree with TRBD1. Trimming at V came to 11 bases and at J to 4 bases, leaving 10 bases not matched to a gene. The CDR3 has 13 amino acids. The germline V gene encodes CDR1 MNHEY and CDR2 SVGAGI. DNA of the CDR3: TGTGCCTGCAAAGGGGGCGTGGGCTATGGCTACACCTTC. The encoded protein is CACKGGVGYGYTF.

The V gene is TRBV19, the J gene TRBJ2-1; 8 nucleotides line up with TRBD1. Per the germline V gene, CDR1 is LNHDA and CDR2 is SQIVND (reference sequence). This CDR3 has 16 residues. The ends lost 6 bases at V and 0 bases at J; junction bases unmatched: 7. CDR3 sequence reads: CASRDRTGSSYNEQFF. The CDR3 DNA is TGTGCCAGTAGGGACCGGACAGGGAGCTCCTACAATGAGCAGTTCTTC.

This chain connects TRBV6-2 or TRBV6-3 to TRBJ2-7; the match to TRBD2 covers 7 bases. Per germline, CDR1 MNHEY and CDR2 SVGEGT. V shed 6 bases, J shed 7 bases, and the junction held 6 bases outside the gene matches. The CDR3 totals 12 residues. The CDR3: CASSRMGGEQYF. The CDR3 coding sequence is TGTGCCAGCAGCCGGATGGGGGGGGAGCAGTACTTC.

CDR3: CAWTGGKDGYTF. The DNA of the CDR3 is TGTGCCTGGACAGGGGGCAAGGATGGCTACACCTTC. The gene calls are TRBV30 and TRBJ1-2, with 8 positions matching TRBD1. This CDR3 has 12 amino acids. The V and J ends lost 4 bases and 6 bases, in that order; junction bases with no gene match: 4. Germline V gives CDR1 GTSNPN, CDR2 SVGIG (reference sequence).

This chain connects TRBV27 to TRBJ1-1; D is undetermined. The CDR3 contains 14 residues. V lost 6 bases and J 1 base, leaving 12 bases between the germline ends. Germline-derived CDR1 and CDR2 are MNHEY and SMNVEV (reference sequence). This chain's CDR3 is CASSPWEGNTEAFF. The CDR3 nucleotides are TGTGCCAGCAGCCCCTGGGAGGGGAACACTGAAGCTTTCTTT.

The chain's CDR3 is CASSRDRGPYGYTF. CDR3 bases: TGCGCCAGCAGCCGGGACAGGGGCCCCTATGGCTACACCTTC. This chain links TRBV4-3 with TRBJ1-2; 10 bases align to TRBD1. V lost 4 bases to trimming and J lost 4 bases; unmatched junction nucleotides: 3. The CDR3 is 14 amino acids. CDR1 and CDR2 from the germline V gene are LGHNA and YSLEER.

The sample holds a few counts of this clone. The CDR3, as DNA: TGTGCCATCGGGGGGTCGACCTCCTACGAGCAGTACTTC. Residues: CAIGGSTSYEQYF. This sequence joins TRBV7-9 and TRBJ2-7; 7 nucleotides line up with TRBD2. CDR1 and CDR2 from the germline V gene are SEHNR and FQNEAQ (reference sequence). This CDR3 has 13 residues. Trimming at V came to 10 bases and at J to 0 bases, leaving 6 bases not matched to a gene. Full variable domain (remainder filled in from reference TRBV7-9 and TRBJ2-7): DTGVSQNPRHKITKRGQNVTFRCDPISEHNRLYWYRQTLGQGPEFLTYFQNEAQLEKSRLLSDRFSAERPKGSFSTLEIQRTEQGDSAMYLCAIGGSTSYEQYFGPGTRLTVT.

The rearrangement links TRBV4-3 to TRBJ2-1; 9 bases agree with TRBD1. The V gene's germline CDR1 is LGHNA and CDR2 YSLEER. The CDR3 loop spans 12 amino acids. The J segment lost 15 bases and the V segment lost 0 bases, leaving 3 bases of the junction unmatched. The chain's CDR3 is CASSQDGTGLFF. The CDR3 coding sequence is TGCGCCAGCAGCCAAGATGGGACAGGGTTGTTCTTC.

The V gene is TRBV28, the J gene TRBJ1-4; 8 nucleotides agree with TRBD1. This CDR3 comprises 16 residues. Germline loops: CDR1 MDHEN, CDR2 SYDVKM. V trimming: 5 bases; J trimming: 2 bases; junction bases outside the gene matches: 7. Written as DNA, the CDR3 is TGTGCCAGCAGTCCCTGGACAGGGTCCACTAATGAAAAACTGTTTTTT. This codes for CASSPWTGSTNEKLFF.

V usage is TRBV10-2 and J usage is TRBJ2-5; tentatively, D is TRBD2 (6 bases). The V gene lost 6 bases and the J gene lost 1 base, with 9 bases spanning the gap. CDR1 is WSHSY and CDR2 is SAAADI in the germline V gene. The CDR3 has 13 residues. Here the CDR3 DNA reads TGCGCCAGCAGCATGACTAGCCAAGAGACCCAGTACTTC. Translating gives CASSMTSQETQYF.

The chain joins TRBV19 to TRBJ1-3; a weak D match, TRBD1 (5 bases). Looked up from germline, CDR1 is LNHDA and CDR2 is SQIVND (reference sequence). Trimming stripped 5 bases from V and 2 bases from J, with 10 bases between. This CDR3 has 14 amino acids. CDR3 protein: CASSSRGTGNTIYF. The CDR3 bases are TGTGCCAGTAGTTCCCGGGGGACTGGAAACACCATATATTTT.

The J gene is TRBJ2-5, the V gene TRBV10-3; 12 bases agree with TRBD2. The CDR3 consists of 15 residues. Germline V lookup: CDR1 ENHRY, CDR2 SYGVKD. V dropped 0 bases and J dropped 5; count of bases not matched to a gene: 1. This CDR3 reads CAISESTSGGETQYF. In DNA, the CDR3 is TGTGCCATCAGTGAGTCGACTAGCGGGGGTGAGACCCAGTACTTC.

The rearrangement links TRBV5-4 to TRBJ1-1; TRBD1 might be the D (5 bases). The ends were cut back, 4 bases at V and 0 bases at J, with 16 bases in the middle. The CDR3 is 16 amino acids. The germline CDR1 and CDR2 sequences are SGHNT and YYREEE (reference sequence). CDR3 DNA: TGTGCCAGCAGCCCAGCCGGGGGTCTCATGAACACTGAAGCTTTCTTT. This sequence encodes CASSPAGGLMNTEAFF.

The V and J genes are TRBV12-3 or TRBV12-4 and TRBJ1-2, with D perhaps matching TRBD1 (6 bases). The CDR3 contains 12 residues. V was trimmed by 4 bases and J by 8 bases, leaving 11 bases between them. CDR3 residues: CASSYSGEGYTF. DNA for the CDR3: TGTGCCAGCAGTTATTCAGGGGAGGGCTACACCTTC.

The chain recombines TRBV5-1 with TRBJ1-1, with TRBD1 as a possible D gene (5 bases). Deletions cut 7 bases from V and 0 bases from J, with 13 bases between. The CDR3 runs to 14 residues. Germline assignment: CDR1 SGHRS and CDR2 YFSETQ. The CDR3 DNA follows: TGCGCCAGCCGAGGTCAGGGCATGAACACTGAAGCTTTCTTT. Translating gives CASRGQGMNTEAFF.

V gene TRBV18 combines with J gene TRBJ1-2; no firm D call. The CDR3 spans 11 residues. Trimming cost V 4 bases and J 8 bases, with 8 bases left between them. In germline, CDR1 is KGHSH, CDR2 LQKENI. The CDR3 coding sequence is TGTGCCAGCTCACAAAAACAAGGCTACACCTTC. Amino acids: CASSQKQGYTF.

CDR3 region: CASRQVVNTEAFF. Here the CDR3 DNA reads TGCGCCAGCAGACAGGTCGTCAACACTGAAGCTTTCTTT. J is TRBJ1-1 and V is TRBV5-1; D might be TRBD1 (5 bases). V was pared by 5 bases and J by 2 bases, with 10 bases between. Germline CDR1 SGHRS, CDR2 YFSETQ. The CDR3 totals 13 residues. Full variable domain (missing parts from reference TRBV5-1 and TRBJ1-1): KAGVTQTPRYLIKTRGQQVTLSCSPISGHRSVSWYQQTPGQGLQFLFEYFSETQRNKGNFPGRFSGRQFSNSRSEMNVSTLELGDSALYLCASRQVVNTEAFFGQGTRLTVV.

This chain connects TRBV7-9 to TRBJ1-2, with a possible D match to TRBD1 (6 bases). V lost 5 bases to trimming and J lost 8 bases, with 12 bases between them. The germline V gene has CDR1 SEHNR and CDR2 FQNEAQ (reference sequence). The CDR3 length is 12 residues. CDR3 in amino acids: CASSTGFDGYTF. CDR3 nucleotides: TGTGCCAGCAGCACAGGGTTCGACGGCTACACCTTC.